This T cell receptor beta chain stems from a study of T cell repertoires in cytomegalovirus infection. In TCRdb, the reads were re-called with MiXCR into one record per CDR3 protein. Among around 430,000 distinct CDR3 sequences listed, 42% were seen once. CDR3 length: 13 amino acids. CDR1 SGHTA and CDR2 FQGNSA come from the germline V gene. The V end lost 3 bases, the J end lost 6 bases, and 11 bases lay between the germline ends. In its sample, this clonotype was seen many times. The antigen is unknown. The TCR comes from a human donor in good health (CMV status not recorded). Some clones in this sample may be carry-over from other donors' samples. The chain combines TRBV7-2 with TRBJ1-1; weak D call: TRBD1 (5 bases). Material: cultured PBMCs, obtained from culture after CMV antigen stimulation. The CDR3 sequence is CASSLGGGAEAFF. CDR3 DNA sequence: TGTGCCAGCAGCTTGGGGGGTGGGGCTGAAGCTTTCTTT. Looking up the rest from reference TRBV7-2 and TRBJ1-1 gives the full variable domain: GAGVSQSPSNKVTEKGKDVELRCDPISGHTALYWYRQSLGQGLEFLIYFQGNSAPDKSGLPSDRFSAERTGGSVSTLTIQRTQQEDSAVYLCASSLGGGAEAFFGQGTRLTVV.